This T cell receptor (beta chain) originates from a study of blood T cell repertoires in COVID-19. This clone was recorded only once. The CDR3 covers 15 residues. Germline V CDR1 and CDR2: SEHNR, FQNEAQ (reference sequence). The ends lost 5 bases at V and 4 bases at J; junction bases unmatched: 7. Measured with immunoSEQ multiplex PCR; TCRdb has only the in-frame clones, and not every one. The sample lists 300,000 to 450,000 clones; more than 75% were seen once. The specimen sequenced was PBMCs or T cells enriched from blood (not recorded which). V gene TRBV7-9 combines with J gene TRBJ1-3, with 8 bases lining up with TRBD1. The source is a woman in her twenties or thirties who had recovered from COVID-19. The CDR3 region is CASSQAQGGGNTIYF. DNA of the CDR3: TGTGCCAGCAGCCAAGCACAGGGGGGAGGAAACACCATATATTTT.